This T cell receptor beta chain originates from a study of shared clonotypes between healthy human individuals. General study points: Large sequencing depth failed to make sorted-subset sequencing complete, rarefaction showed.

Cells designated naive CD8 were CD45RO-negative and were positively selected for CCR7, with terminally differentiated effector memory CD45RA+ cells excluded. In this sample, this clone turned up once. Its antigen is still unknown. Germline V gene sequence: CDR1 MDHEN, CDR2 SYDVKM. Trimming took 7 bases from V and 0 from J, leaving 12 bases between them. The CDR3 is made up of 15 amino acids. Sequencing used immunoSEQ multiplex PCR; TCRdb keeps in-frame clones, though not all of them. Among about 1,900,000 clones listed, approximately 94% were seen once. Material for sequencing was naive CD8+ T cells sorted from blood. The receptor was isolated from a man aged 18 to 35 in good health. V gene TRBV28 combines with J gene TRBJ2-2; D might be TRBD1 or TRBD2, each matching 5 bases. DNA of the CDR3: TGTGCCAGCACCCCGGGGCCCACGAACACCGGGGAGCTGTTTTTT. This gives the protein CASTPGPTNTGELFF.